The clone carrying this T cell receptor (beta chain) was observed many times. The antigen remains unidentified. This CDR3 comprises 16 residues. V was clipped by 0 bases and J by 5 bases, with 13 bases between them. Germline values: CDR1 LGHDT, CDR2 YNNKEL (reference sequence). Stated time point: patch test 1, 2 weeks after DPC sensitization. Treatment given: therapeutic diphenylcyclopropenone sensitization with weekly scalp DPC. This entry is derived from a study of human T cells and chemical hapten exposure. Overall study results and limits: Having alopecia, donors may respond immunologically unlike healthy people. Significantly more large CDR3 similarity clusters arose among expanded TCRs than among controls.

Unique molecular identifiers were linked by the library to individual cDNA molecules. TCRdb redid the calling of the RACE reads with MiXCR, one entry per CDR3 protein. The sample has tens of thousands of distinct CDR3 sequences; around 10% are singletons. This chain joins TRBV3-1 and TRBJ2-2, with a weak D call TRBD2 (5 bases). Sequenced here: whole blood, sampled in connection with sensitization to the hapten diphenylcyclopropenone (DPC). The sequence was obtained from a woman in her fifties or sixties with alopecia areata. Some clones in this sample may be carry-over from other donors' samples. This chain's CDR3 is CASSQEAKRRTGELFF. The CDR3 DNA is TGTGCCAGCAGCCAAGAGGCGAAGCGGAGGACCGGGGAGCTGTTTTTT.